These T cell receptor beta chains were read from a single sample in a study of B cell selection in AIRE deficiency. Sequenced by immunoSEQ multiplex PCR; TCRdb stores in-frame clones only, minus some. The data hold about 24,000 clones, with 96% observed a single time. The sequencing input was CD4+CD127+ conventional T cells sorted from PBMCs. Receptors originate from a human donor in good health. The CDR3 runs from the conserved cysteine through the conserved F or W. The D gene is left open where the match is weak. Not all rows give a size; the values are once, few, many and, for expanded clones, a class.

size	D	J	V	CDR3	DNA
.	.	TRBJ2-3	TRBV7-6	CASSPMAFTDTQYF	TGTGCCAGCAGCCCTATGGCTTTCACAGATACGCAGTATTTT
.	.	TRBJ1-5	TRBV19	CASSILQRNQPQHF	TGTGCCAGTAGTATTCTCCAGAGGAATCAGCCCCAGCATTTT
.	.	TRBJ2-4	TRBV11-2	CASSSGTGNIQYF	TGTGCCAGCAGCTCGGGGACGGGAAACATTCAGTACTTC
.	.	TRBJ2-3	TRBV18	CASSPGFSSTDTQYF	TGTGCCAGCTCACCCGGGTTTTCTAGCACAGATACGCAGTATTTT
.	.	TRBJ2-3	TRBV5-8	CASSPGLRGADTQYF	TGTGCCAGCAGCCCGGGACTCCGTGGGGCAGATACGCAGTATTTT
.	.	TRBJ2-1	TRBV7-7	CASSLGLTNEQFF	TGTGCCAGCAGCTTAGGGCTCACGAATGAGCAGTTCTTC
once	.	TRBJ1-5	TRBV19	CASSMVTGSGNQPQHF	TGTGCCAGTAGTATGGTCACAGGGTCGGGCAATCAGCCCCAGCATTTT
.	.	TRBJ2-2	TRBV19	CASSGRTPRGTGELFF	TGTGCCAGTAGTGGCCGGACACCTCGGGGCACCGGGGAGCTGTTTTTT
.	.	TRBJ2-1	TRBV19	CASSIGGGYNEQFF	TGTGCCAGTAGTATCGGCGGCGGCTACAATGAGCAGTTCTTC
.	TRBD1	TRBJ1-2	TRBV9	CASSPSEGAKGYTF	TGTGCCAGCAGCCCCTCAGAGGGGGCGAAAGGCTACACCTTC
.	.	TRBJ1-2	TRBV19	CASSAYTGGYGYTF	TGTGCCAGTAGTGCCTATACCGGGGGCTATGGCTACACCTTC
.	.	TRBJ1-1	TRBV18	CASSPGVGSPEAFF	TGTGCCAGCTCACCAGGTGTCGGGTCACCTGAAGCTTTCTTT
.	.	TRBJ2-1	TRBV7-2	CASSLDGAHEQFF	TGTGCCAGCAGCTTAGACGGGGCCCATGAGCAGTTCTTC
.	.	TRBJ2-3	TRBV7-9	CASSGPGLETDTQYF	TGTGCCAGCAGCGGTCCGGGACTTGAGACAGATACGCAGTATTTT
.	TRBD1	TRBJ1-5	TRBV2	CASSEGTGGQPQHF	TGTGCCAGCAGTGAAGGGACAGGCGGTCAGCCCCAGCATTTT
.	TRBD1	TRBJ1-2	TRBV7-9	CASSTSDREREGYTF	TGTGCCAGCAGCACCTCGGACAGGGAGCGGGAAGGCTACACCTTC
.	.	TRBJ2-2	TRBV6-6	CASSGGSNTGELFF	TGTGCCAGCTCCGGGGGTTCGAACACCGGGGAGCTGTTTTTT
.	.	TRBJ2-3	TRBV14	CASSQAPRSTDTQYF	TGTGCCAGCAGCCAGGCCCCAAGGAGCACAGATACGCAGTATTTT
.	.	TRBJ1-5	TRBV11-2	CASSWGTSYNQPQHF	TGTGCCAGCAGCTGGGGGACCTCATACAATCAGCCCCAGCATTTT
.	.	TRBJ1-2	TRBV6-5	CASSYSGGGYTF	TGTGCCAGCAGTTACTCGGGGGGTGGCTACACCTTC
.	.	TRBJ1-2	TRBV7-8	CASSLTRIPGYTF	TGTGCCAGCAGCTTAACCAGAATCCCTGGCTACACCTTC
.	.	TRBJ1-1	TRBV29-1	CSVVETQLGTEAFF	TGCAGCGTTGTAGAAACCCAGCTAGGTACTGAAGCTTTCTTT
.	TRBD1	TRBJ1-5	TRBV6-6	CASRSPGGGNQPQHF	TGTGCCAGCAGATCCCCAGGGGGTGGGAATCAGCCCCAGCATTTT
.	.	TRBJ2-4	TRBV4-3	CASSQGLAKNIQYF	TGCGCCAGCAGCCAAGGATTAGCCAAAAACATTCAGTACTTC
.	TRBD1	TRBJ1-2	TRBV5-1	CASSPLTGELYGYTF	TGCGCCAGCAGCCCCCTGACAGGGGAGCTCTATGGCTACACCTTC
once	.	TRBJ2-3	TRBV6-5	CASNPERGNTDTQYF	TGTGCCAGCAACCCCGAAAGGGGCAACACAGATACGCAGTATTTT
.	.	TRBJ1-5	TRBV21-1	CASSKGAAPYSNQPQHF	TGTGCCAGCAGCAAAGGGGCAGCGCCTTATAGCAATCAGCCCCAGCATTTT
.	.	TRBJ2-2	TRBV18	CASSPTGLDRNTGELFF	TGTGCCAGCTCACCAACCGGCTTGGACAGAAACACCGGGGAGCTGTTTTTT
.	TRBD1	TRBJ2-3	TRBV19	CASTQRGKQGSDTQYF	TGTGCCAGTACCCAAAGGGGAAAACAGGGGTCAGATACGCAGTATTTT
.	.	TRBJ1-2	TRBV27	CASSLSGVRGYTF	TGTGCCAGCAGTCTTTCAGGGGTTCGTGGCTACACCTTC
.	.	TRBJ1-2	TRBV21-1	CASSKMVWFYTDYGYTF	TGTGCCAGCAGCAAAATGGTGTGGTTTTACACCGACTATGGCTACACCTTC
once	.	TRBJ2-7	TRBV7-8	CASSINTGHLAEQYF	TGTGCCAGCAGCATAAATACAGGGCACCTCGCCGAGCAGTACTTC
.	TRBD1	TRBJ2-1	TRBV11-2	CASSSTGNFNEQFF	TGTGCCAGCAGCTCGACAGGGAATTTCAATGAGCAGTTCTTC
.	TRBD2	TRBJ2-1	TRBV11-2	CASSSTGGGIYNEQFF	TGTGCCAGCAGCTCTACCGGCGGGGGGATTTACAATGAGCAGTTCTTC
.	TRBD1	TRBJ1-6	TRBV10-3	CAISEDRGGSPLHF	TGTGCCATCAGTGAGGACAGGGGAGGCTCACCCCTCCACTTT
once	TRBD1	TRBJ1-6	TRBV5-1	CASSLGQGHPPLHF	TGCGCCAGCAGCTTGGGACAGGGACACCCTCCCCTCCACTTT
.	.	TRBJ2-2	TRBV30	CAWSRDRSGTGELFF	TGTGCCTGGAGTCGGGACCGCTCAGGAACCGGGGAGCTGTTTTTT
.	TRBD1	TRBJ1-2	TRBV7-3	CASSPGQGGYGYTF	TGTGCCAGCAGCCCGGGACAGGGTGGCTATGGCTACACCTTC
.	.	TRBJ2-2	TRBV6-5	CASSYSRGAYGELFF	TGTGCCAGCAGTTACTCGAGGGGGGCGTACGGGGAGCTGTTTTTT
.	.	TRBJ2-5	TRBV9	CASSVAGASGQETQYF	TGTGCCAGCAGCGTAGCGGGGGCTAGCGGCCAAGAGACCCAGTACTTC
.	.	TRBJ1-1	TRBV6-5	CASSSWTANTEAFF	TGTGCCAGCAGTTCCTGGACAGCCAACACTGAAGCTTTCTTT
.	.	TRBJ1-5	TRBV2	CASTLQGPPNQPQHF	TGTGCCAGCACCTTACAGGGCCCTCCCAATCAGCCCCAGCATTTT
.	.	TRBJ1-3	TRBV12-5	CASGLSISGNTIYF	TGTGCTAGTGGTTTGTCAATCTCTGGAAACACCATATATTTT
.	.	TRBJ1-2	TRBV7-9	CASSLGQNLDGYTF	TGTGCCAGCAGCTTAGGACAGAACCTAGATGGCTACACCTTC
.	TRBD1	TRBJ1-2	TRBV7-9	CASSPRRDRENYGYTF	TGTGCCAGCAGTCCCCGCCGGGACAGGGAAAACTATGGCTACACCTTC
.	TRBD2	TRBJ2-3	TRBV13	CASSWPGGGPADTQYF	TGTGCCAGCAGCTGGCCTGGCGGGGGGCCCGCGGATACGCAGTATTTT
.	.	TRBJ1-2	TRBV6-5	CASSYNADANYGYTF	TGTGCCAGCAGTTACAACGCAGATGCTAACTATGGCTACACCTTC
.	TRBD2	TRBJ2-7	TRBV7-2	CASSLATSGGPYEQYF	TGTGCCAGCAGCTTAGCGACTAGCGGGGGCCCATACGAGCAGTACTTC
.	TRBD1	TRBJ2-3	TRBV7-9	CASSLWGTGETDTQYF	TGTGCCAGCAGCTTATGGGGGACAGGAGAAACAGATACGCAGTATTTT
.	.	TRBJ1-2	TRBV6-1	CASSDGNNYGYTF	TGTGCCAGCAGTGACGGCAACAACTATGGCTACACCTTC
few	TRBD1	TRBJ1-5	TRBV12-5	CASGVTGQGFQPQHF	TGTGCTAGTGGTGTTACGGGACAGGGGTTTCAGCCCCAGCATTTT
.	.	TRBJ1-1	TRBV19	CASSIVNRGRRNTEAFF	TGTGCCAGTAGTATAGTAAACCGGGGGCGGAGGAACACTGAAGCTTTCTTT
.	.	TRBJ1-1	TRBV2	CASRDPGGAEWNTEAFF	TGTGCCAGCAGGGATCCCGGGGGAGCAGAGTGGAACACTGAAGCTTTCTTT
.	TRBD1	TRBJ2-1	TRBV7-2	CASSTDRGNEQFF	TGTGCCAGCAGCACAGACAGGGGCAATGAGCAGTTCTTC
.	.	TRBJ1-6	TRBV21-1	CASSCRDRFNSPLHF	TGTGCCAGCAGCTGCCGGGACAGGTTTAATTCACCCCTCCACTTT